These 9 T cell receptor beta chains were all obtained from the same sample, sequenced in a study of radiotherapy plus CTLA-4 blockade in lung cancer. Produced via immunoSEQ multiplex PCR; TCRdb's table is partial and in-frame only. The table lists some 30,000 clones, around 74% of them singletons. This sample comprised peripheral blood, obtained from a patient treated with radiotherapy plus ipilimumab. The receptors come from a human donor with non-small cell lung cancer that progressed on radiotherapy plus ipilimumab.

The sample holds a few counts of this clone. The V gene is TRBV7-6, the J gene TRBJ2-1, with 10 bases aligning to TRBD1. The CDR3 contains 17 residues. Looked up from germline, CDR1 is SGHVS and CDR2 is FNYEAQ. V lost 5 bases and J lost 7; bases outside the gene matches: 14. The CDR3 here is CASSPGTGARARNEQFF. The CDR3 nucleotides read TGTGCCAGCAGCCCCGGGACAGGGGCACGGGCACGAAATGAGCAGTTCTTC. The entire variable domain, with the rest obtained from reference TRBV7-6 and TRBJ2-1, is as follows: GAGVSQSPRYKVTKRGQDVALRCDPISGHVSLYWYRQALGQGPEFLTYFNYEAQQDKSGLPNDRFSAERPEGSISTLTIQRTEQRDSAMYRCASSPGTGARARNEQFFGPGTRLTVL.

The J gene is TRBJ2-5, the V gene TRBV10-3; perhaps TRBD1 as D (6 bases). V lost 5 bases and J lost 5, with 18 bases in between. CDR1 ENHRY and CDR2 SYGVKD come from the germline V gene. The CDR3 length is 15 residues. CDR3 DNA sequence: TGTGCCATCAGTTCCCAGGGGACCTGGGGTGAGACCCAGTACTTC. Translated: CAISSQGTWGETQYF.

CDR3 sequence: CASQAPSGYNSPLHF. For the CDR3, the DNA is TGTGCCAGCCAAGCGCCCTCCGGCTATAATTCACCCCTCCACTTT. This chain connects TRBV6-5 to TRBJ1-6; unclear D gene. The CDR3 is 15 amino acids. The germline V gene has CDR1 MNHEY and CDR2 SVGAGI. Trimming removed 8 bases at V and 3 bases at J, with 14 bases between.

The rearrangement joins TRBV28 to TRBJ2-4, with 7 bases that match TRBD2. In germline, CDR1 is MDHEN, CDR2 SYDVKM. V shed 4 bases and J 6 bases; nucleotides not matched to a gene: 12. This CDR3 has 16 residues. The CDR3 bases are TGTGCCAGCAGTTCCCCGGGGGAGGGACTAAGAAACATTCAGTACTTC. Translation gives CASSSPGEGLRNIQYF.

This chain links TRBV28 with TRBJ2-3; D assignment may be TRBD1 or TRBD2 (5 bases each). The CDR3 is 15 residues long. The germline CDR1 and CDR2 sequences are MDHEN and SYDVKM. The ends were cut back, 6 bases at V and 0 bases at J, with 13 bases in the middle. CDR3 DNA: TGTGCCAGCAGGCTAACCGGGACGAGCACAGATACGCAGTATTTT. Residues: CASRLTGTSTDTQYF.

Worth noting for this clone: Different DNA sequences within this sample yield the same CDR3. The rearrangement joins TRBV6-5 to TRBJ1-3, with D possibly matching TRBD1 (6 bases). This CDR3 contains 15 residues. Looked up from germline, CDR1 is MNHEY and CDR2 is SVGAGI. V lost 0 bases and J lost 2, with 8 bases in between. The CDR3 bases are TGTGCCAGCAGTTACTCAGGGGGGACTGGAAACACCATATATTTT. Its translation is CASSYSGGTGNTIYF.

The chain employs TRBV18 and TRBJ2-3, with a weak D call TRBD1 (5 bases). V was trimmed by 3 bases and J by 0 bases, leaving 10 bases between them. This CDR3 is 15 amino acids long. Germline CDR1 KGHSH, CDR2 LQKENI. CDR3 nucleotides: TGTGCCAGCTCACCGACCCCAGGGAGCACAGATACGCAGTATTTT. Translation gives CASSPTPGSTDTQYF. The complete variable domain, with remaining parts taken from reference TRBV18 and TRBJ2-3, reads NAGVMQNPRHLVRRRGQEARLRCSPMKGHSHVYWYRQLPEEGLKFMVYLQKENIIDESGMPKERFSAEFPKEGPSILRIQQVVRGDSAAYFCASSPTPGSTDTQYFGPGTRLTVL.

Here the CDR3 reads CASRDRDRISPLHF. The CDR3 DNA reads TGTGCCAGCAGGGATAGGGACAGAATATCACCCCTCCACTTT. The chain joins TRBV27 to TRBJ1-6; 7 bases agree with TRBD1. Germline V gene sequence: CDR1 MNHEY, CDR2 SMNVEV (reference sequence). Trimming at V came to 6 bases and at J to 10 bases, leaving 9 bases not matched to a gene. The CDR3 extends over 14 amino acids.

This clone has just one count. The gene calls are TRBV7-8 and TRBJ1-6, with 7 bases that match TRBD1. V was clipped by 5 bases and J by 10 bases; unmatched bases: 8. CDR3 length equals 14 residues. Looked up from germline, CDR1 is SGHVS and CDR2 is FQNEAQ. CDR3 in amino acids: CASSLTGLRSPLHF. CDR3 DNA sequence: TGTGCCAGCAGCCTGACAGGGTTAAGGTCACCCCTCCACTTT.